Listed below are T cell receptor beta chains from one sample, sequenced in a study of blood T cells in healthy people across ages. MiXCR was run by TCRdb on the 5' RACE reads, yielding one entry per CDR3 protein. The sample carries hundreds of thousands of distinct CDR3 sequences, about 56% recorded once. Sequences were obtained from blood. The source of these receptors is a man between 40 and 49 years old in good health. The CDR3 runs from the conserved cysteine through the conserved F or W. A D gene is named only where the DNA matches it firmly. Clone size is given for some rows only: seen once, a few or many times, or a class if the clone is expanded.

v_call	clone_size	d_call	j_call	cdr3_nt	cdr3_aa
TRBV5-1	.	TRBD2	TRBJ2-7	TGCGCCAGCAGCTTGGAGGCTAGCGGGAGCTCCTACAAGCAGTACTTC	CASSLEASGSSYKQYF
TRBV4-1	.	.	TRBJ2-7	TGCGCCAGCAGCCATATGACAGGATCCTACGAGCAGTACTTC	CASSHMTGSYEQYF
TRBV20-1	.	.	TRBJ2-1	TGCAGTGTCATGGACCTGCAAAACAATGAGCAGTTCTTC	CSVMDLQNNEQFF
TRBV25-1	.	.	TRBJ2-7	TGTGCCAGCAACGCGGCAGCCGCCTACAATGAGCAGTACTTC	CASNAAAAYNEQYF
TRBV11-2	few	TRBD1	TRBJ2-5	TGTGCCAGCAGCTTAACCCATTCGACAGGGGGCAGGGAGACCCAGTACTTC	CASSLTHSTGGRETQYF
TRBV12-3/TRBV12-4	few	TRBD1	TRBJ2-5	TGTGCCAGCACAGCTTCTGGGACAGGGCAAGAGACCCAGTACTTC	CASTASGTGQETQYF
TRBV27	few	TRBD1	TRBJ1-2	TGTGCCAGCGAACCCCCCGGACAGGCTAACGGTCAATGCGGCTACACCTTC	CASEPPGQANGQCGYTF
TRBV6-2/TRBV6-3	once	TRBD2	TRBJ2-2	TGTGCCAGCAGTCTCCGGACTAGCGGCCGGATCGGTGAGCTGTTTTTT	CASSLRTSGRIGELFF
TRBV5-1	.	TRBD1	TRBJ2-7	TGCGCCAGCAGCTGGTCAAGGCAGGGGGTATGCGAGCAGTACTTC	CASSWSRQGVCEQYF
TRBV24-1	many	TRBD1	TRBJ2-2	TGTGCCACCAGTGATCAAAGTCCGGACAGGTACTACACCGGGGAGCTGTTTTTT	CATSDQSPDRYYTGELFF
TRBV20-1	.	.	TRBJ1-2	TGCAGTGCCAAAGGATCGGAGAACTATGGCTACACCTTC	CSAKGSENYGYTF
TRBV6-2/TRBV6-3	few	TRBD1	TRBJ1-5	TGTGCCAGCAGTTACCCCCTCCGGGAGGGGGCGAAGCCTAATCAGCCCCAGCATTTT	CASSYPLREGAKPNQPQHF
TRBV24-1	.	.	TRBJ2-1	TGTGCCACCAAGACATATCGAAATGAGCAGTTCTTC	CATKTYRNEQFF
TRBV5-1	.	TRBD2	TRBJ2-1	TGCGCCAGCAGCTTGGCGCTAGCGGGGACCAATGAGCAGTTCTTC	CASSLALAGTNEQFF
TRBV19	.	TRBD1	TRBJ2-7	TGTGCCAGTAGTACCAAAGGGACAGGGGGTCCGTTCGAGCAGTACTTC	CASSTKGTGGPFEQYF
TRBV28	.	TRBD1	TRBJ2-7	TGTGCCAGCAGTTTACTCCGGGACAGGGGGCGGCAGTACTTC	CASSLLRDRGRQYF
TRBV9	.	.	TRBJ2-3	TGTGCCAGCAGCGTAAAGACAGATGACACAGATACGCAGTATTTT	CASSVKTDDTDTQYF
TRBV3-1	many	.	TRBJ2-5	TGTGCCAGCAGCCCGCTAAGGACGGTCCAAGAGACCCAGTACTTC	CASSPLRTVQETQYF
TRBV7-2	.	TRBD2	TRBJ2-1	TGTGCCAGCAACCGACAAGCGGGGCGGAATGAGCAGTTCTTC	CASNRQAGRNEQFF
TRBV28	.	.	TRBJ2-1	TGTGCCATAGGAACCACACCACGTGAGCAGTTCTTC	CAIGTTPREQFF
TRBV6-2/TRBV6-3	.	TRBD1	TRBJ1-5	TGTGCCAGCAGTTACGGGACAGTAATCAATCAGCCCCAGCATTTT	CASSYGTVINQPQHF
TRBV24-1	few	.	TRBJ2-3	TGTGCCACCGCGAGAGGAGATACGCAGTATTTT	CATARGDTQYF
TRBV15	.	.	TRBJ1-5	TGTGCCACCAGCAGAGTACACAGGACGGAGTCTGGCAATCAGCCCCAGCATTTT	CATSRVHRTESGNQPQHF
TRBV25-1	once	TRBD1	TRBJ2-5	TGTGCCAGCAGTGAGCCCGGGACAGTAGTACAAGAGACCCAGTACTTC	CASSEPGTVVQETQYF
TRBV29-1	few	.	TRBJ1-4	TGCAGCGCCCTCCCGGACAGCTCTAATGAAAAACTGTTTTTT	CSALPDSSNEKLFF
TRBV10-3	.	TRBD1	TRBJ2-1	TGTGCCATCACCCGGACAGGGGAGAGCAATGAGCAGTTCTTC	CAITRTGESNEQFF
TRBV14	few	.	TRBJ2-3	TGTGCCAGCAGCCAAGAAACAGGCCACACAGATACGCAGTATTTT	CASSQETGHTDTQYF
TRBV29-1	few	.	TRBJ1-2	TGCAGCGTTCCTAACCAACATGATGGCTACACCTTC	CSVPNQHDGYTF
TRBV7-9	.	TRBD1	TRBJ2-7	TGTGCCAGCAGGCTTGGGAGGACAGGGCACGAGCAGTACTTC	CASRLGRTGHEQYF
TRBV28	.	.	TRBJ2-5	TGTGCCAGCAGTTCAACAGGGGCGGGGGGGACCCAGTACTTC	CASSSTGAGGTQYF
TRBV7-3	.	TRBD2	TRBJ2-1	TGTGCCAGCAGCTTAAGGCCCTCACCCGGGGGGGTGGATGAGCAGTTCTTC	CASSLRPSPGGVDEQFF
TRBV11-1	few	TRBD1	TRBJ2-6	TGTGCCAGCAGCTGGACAGGGGGCGGTGGACCCAAAGACTCTGGGGCCAACGTCCTGACTTTC	CASSWTGGGGPKDSGANVLTF
TRBV7-9	.	TRBD2	TRBJ2-1	TGTGCCAGCAGCCTACCGGGACTAGCGGGGGGGCCGTTCTTC	CASSLPGLAGGPFF
TRBV27	.	.	TRBJ2-1	TGTGCAAGCAGTTTATTGCAGGGGCGCCCCAATGAGCAGTTCTTC	CASSLLQGRPNEQFF
TRBV5-6	.	TRBD2	TRBJ2-5	TGTGCCAGCAGCGCGCCGGGGGGACAAGAGACCCAGTACTTC	CASSAPGGQETQYF
TRBV12-3/TRBV12-4	.	TRBD2	TRBJ2-7	TGTGCCAGCAGTTTCTTTTCGCGGGGGGCCTCCTACGAGCAGTACTTC	CASSFFSRGASYEQYF
TRBV20-1	.	.	TRBJ2-1	TGCAGTGGTAGTCGGGAGAGTGAGCAGTTCTTC	CSGSRESEQFF
TRBV29-1	.	.	TRBJ2-1	TGCAGCCCCGGGCAGGGTACCTGCCAATACAATGAGCAGTTCTTC	CSPGQGTCQYNEQFF
TRBV28	.	TRBD1	TRBJ2-4	TGTGCCAGCAGGAGACAGGGGTTTGAGCAGTACTTC	CASRRQGFEQYF
TRBV29-1	.	.	TRBJ2-4	TGCAGCGTTGAAGGCTCTGGGACAGCCAAAAACATTCAGTACTTC	CSVEGSGTAKNIQYF
TRBV7-9	.	TRBD1	TRBJ1-2	TGTGCCAGCAGCCCCCGGACAGGAGGCTATGGCTACACCTTC	CASSPRTGGYGYTF